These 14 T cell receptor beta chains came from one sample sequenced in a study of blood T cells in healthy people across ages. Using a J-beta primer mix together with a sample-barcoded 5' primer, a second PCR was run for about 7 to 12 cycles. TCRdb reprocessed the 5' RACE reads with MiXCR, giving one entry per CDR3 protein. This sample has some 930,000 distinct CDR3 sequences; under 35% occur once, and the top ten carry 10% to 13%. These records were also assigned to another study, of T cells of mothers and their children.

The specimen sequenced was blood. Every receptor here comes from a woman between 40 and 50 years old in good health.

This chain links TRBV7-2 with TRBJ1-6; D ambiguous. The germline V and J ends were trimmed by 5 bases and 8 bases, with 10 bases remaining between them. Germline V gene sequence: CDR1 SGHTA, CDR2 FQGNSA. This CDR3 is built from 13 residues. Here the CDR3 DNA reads TGTGCCAGCAGCCCCCTAACGGATTCACCCCTCCACTTT. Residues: CASSPLTDSPLHF.

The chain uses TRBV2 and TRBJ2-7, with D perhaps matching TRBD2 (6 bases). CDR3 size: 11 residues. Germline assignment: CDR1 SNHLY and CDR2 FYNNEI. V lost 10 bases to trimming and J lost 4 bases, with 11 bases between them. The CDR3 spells CAILRGYEQYF. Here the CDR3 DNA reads TGTGCCATATTACGGGGGTACGAGCAGTACTTC.

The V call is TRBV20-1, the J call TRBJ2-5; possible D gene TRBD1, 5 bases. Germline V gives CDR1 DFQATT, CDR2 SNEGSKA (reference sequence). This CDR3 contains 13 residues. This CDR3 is CRGLTVGEETQYF. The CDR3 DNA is TGCAGGGGGCTGACTGTAGGTGAGGAGACCCAGTACTTC.

The CDR3 sequence is CASSSLGLQETQYF. The CDR3 nucleotides are TGTGCCAGCAGTTCGTTGGGCCTCCAAGAGACCCAGTACTTC. V is TRBV27 and J is TRBJ2-5; no reliable D call. The CDR3 is 14 residues long. Germline V lookup: CDR1 MNHEY, CDR2 SMNVEV (reference sequence). V was clipped by 4 bases and J by 1 base, with 10 bases between them.

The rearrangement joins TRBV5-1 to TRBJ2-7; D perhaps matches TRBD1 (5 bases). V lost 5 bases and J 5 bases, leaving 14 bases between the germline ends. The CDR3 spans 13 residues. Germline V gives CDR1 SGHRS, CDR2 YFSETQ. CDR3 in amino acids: CASSSGIRDEQYF. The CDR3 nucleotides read TGCGCCAGCAGTAGTGGAATCAGGGACGAGCAGTACTTC.

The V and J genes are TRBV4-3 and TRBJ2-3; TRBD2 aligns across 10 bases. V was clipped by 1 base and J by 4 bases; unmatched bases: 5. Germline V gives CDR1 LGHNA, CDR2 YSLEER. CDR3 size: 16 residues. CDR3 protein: CASSQAASGGPDTQYF. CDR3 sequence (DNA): TGCGCCAGCAGCCAAGCGGCTAGCGGGGGACCAGATACGCAGTATTTT.

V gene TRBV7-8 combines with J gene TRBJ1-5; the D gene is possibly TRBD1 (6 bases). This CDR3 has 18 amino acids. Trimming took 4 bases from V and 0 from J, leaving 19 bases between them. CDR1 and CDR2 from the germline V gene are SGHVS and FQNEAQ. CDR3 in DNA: TGTGCCAGCAGCTCACGGACAGCCGCCCTAAATAGCAATCAGCCCCAGCATTTT. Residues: CASSSRTAALNSNQPQHF. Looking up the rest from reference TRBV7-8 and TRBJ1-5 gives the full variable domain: GAGVSQSPRYKVAKRGQDVALRCDPISGHVSLFWYQQALGQGPEFLTYFQNEAQLDKSGLPSDRFFAERPEGSVSTLKIQRTQQEDSAVYLCASSSRTAALNSNQPQHFGDGTRLSIL.

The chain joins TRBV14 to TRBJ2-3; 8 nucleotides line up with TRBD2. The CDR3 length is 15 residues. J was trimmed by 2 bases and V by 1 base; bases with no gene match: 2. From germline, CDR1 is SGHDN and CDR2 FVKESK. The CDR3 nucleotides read TGTGCCAGCAGCCAAGTAGCGGGGATCACAGATACGCAGTATTTT. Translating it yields CASSQVAGITDTQYF.

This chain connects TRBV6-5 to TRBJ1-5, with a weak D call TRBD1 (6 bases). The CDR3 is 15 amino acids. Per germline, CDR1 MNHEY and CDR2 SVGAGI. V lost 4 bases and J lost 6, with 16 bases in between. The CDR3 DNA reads TGTGCCAGCAGTTCAAGCAGGGGATCTGGTCAGCCCCAGCATTTT. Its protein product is CASSSSRGSGQPQHF.

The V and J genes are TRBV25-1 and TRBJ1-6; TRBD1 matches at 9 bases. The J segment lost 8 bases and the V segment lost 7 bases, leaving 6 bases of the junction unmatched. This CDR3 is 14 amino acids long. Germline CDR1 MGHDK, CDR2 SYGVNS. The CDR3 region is CASTGTGSYSPLHF. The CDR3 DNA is TGTGCCAGCACCGGGACAGGGAGTTATTCACCCCTCCACTTT.

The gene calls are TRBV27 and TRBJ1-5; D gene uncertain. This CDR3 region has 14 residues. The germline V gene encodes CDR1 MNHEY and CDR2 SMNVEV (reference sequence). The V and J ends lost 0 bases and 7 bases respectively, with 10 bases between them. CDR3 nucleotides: TGTGCCAGCAGTTTATCAGGGTTCGGGCAGCCCCAGCATTTT. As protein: CASSLSGFGQPQHF.

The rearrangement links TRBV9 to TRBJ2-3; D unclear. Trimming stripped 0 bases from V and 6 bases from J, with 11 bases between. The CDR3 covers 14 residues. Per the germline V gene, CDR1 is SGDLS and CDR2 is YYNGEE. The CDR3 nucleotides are TGTGCCAGCAGCGTAGGTGGAGCCATGGATACGCAGTATTTT. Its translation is CASSVGGAMDTQYF.

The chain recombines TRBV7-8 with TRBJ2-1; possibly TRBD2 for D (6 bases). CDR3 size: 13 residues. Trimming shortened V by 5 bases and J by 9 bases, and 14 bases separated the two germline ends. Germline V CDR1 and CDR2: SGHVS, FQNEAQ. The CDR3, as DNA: TGTGCCAGCAGCCCGCGACTAGGACGTGAGCAGTTCTTC. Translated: CASSPRLGREQFF.

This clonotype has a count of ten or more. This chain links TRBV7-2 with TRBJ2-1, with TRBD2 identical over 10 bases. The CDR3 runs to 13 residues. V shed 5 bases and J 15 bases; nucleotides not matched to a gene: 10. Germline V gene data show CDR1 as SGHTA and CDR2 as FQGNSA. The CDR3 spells CASSLGTSGVGFF. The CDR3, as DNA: TGTGCCAGCAGCCTGGGCACTAGCGGGGTAGGGTTCTTC.